The rows below give T cell receptor beta chains drawn from one sample of a study of blood T cell repertoires in COVID-19. Method: immunoSEQ multiplex PCR; TCRdb's copy keeps in-frame clones and lacks some. This sample has tens of thousands of clones, with 70% to 85% found just once. Input material: peripheral blood. These receptors all stem from a woman older than 75 with acute or convalescent COVID-19. The CDR3 runs from the conserved cysteine through the conserved F or W. D genes are given only for firm matches. Size is stated for part of the rows, as once, few or many counts, or as a class when the clone is expanded.

clone size	V gene	J gene	D gene	CDR3 length	CDR3 DNA	CDR3 protein
.	TRBV29-1	TRBJ2-5	.	12	TGCAGCGTTGATGCCCTAGCTGAGACCCAGTACTTC	CSVDALAETQYF
.	TRBV12-5	TRBJ2-3	TRBD2	14	TGTGCTAGCCAAAATAGCGGGAGTGAACGGACGCAGTATTTT	CASQNSGSERTQYF
.	TRBV20-1	TRBJ2-3	.	14	TGCAGTGCTAGTGAAGGGGAACGCACAAATACGCAGTATTTT	CSASEGERTNTQYF
.	TRBV5-1	TRBJ2-1	.	12	TGCGCCAGCGCAAACCTAAACGATGAGCAGTTCTTC	CASANLNDEQFF
.	TRBV5-1	TRBJ1-6	.	15	TGCGCCAGCAGCACCGCGCGGGGGGATAATTCACCCCTCCACTTT	CASSTARGDNSPLHF
.	TRBV6-1	TRBJ1-2	.	14	TGTGCCAGCAGTGAAGTCCGGCCTAGCTATGGCTACACCTTC	CASSEVRPSYGYTF
.	TRBV7-2	TRBJ2-2	TRBD2	17	TGTGCCAGCAGCAGCCTAGCGGGAACATATAATTCCGGGGAGCTGTTTTTT	CASSSLAGTYNSGELFF
few	TRBV5-5	TRBJ2-1	TRBD2	16	TGTGCCAGCAGCCTTCTTATGACTAGCGGGAGACCCGAGCAGTTCTTC	CASSLLMTSGRPEQFF
few	TRBV5-1	TRBJ1-2	TRBD1	13	TGCGCCAGCAGCTTGGGGACAGGCGGGGGCTACACCTTC	CASSLGTGGGYTF
.	TRBV24-1	TRBJ2-3	.	14	TGTGCCACCAGTGCCCTAACTAGCACAGATACGCAGTATTTT	CATSALTSTDTQYF
.	TRBV11-2	TRBJ2-3	TRBD2	16	TGTGCCAGCAGCTTTTATAGCGGGAGGGCCCAAGATACGCAGTATTTT	CASSFYSGRAQDTQYF
.	TRBV7-9	TRBJ1-4	TRBD1	16	TGTGCCAGCAGCTTGGGACAGGGTTCAACTAATGAAAAACTGTTTTTT	CASSLGQGSTNEKLFF
few	TRBV27	TRBJ1-4	.	13	TGTGCCAGCAAGTTGAGGGCTAATGAAAAACTGTTTTTT	CASKLRANEKLFF
.	TRBV19	TRBJ2-7	TRBD2	13	TGTGCCAGTCGAGGACTAGTATTTGGCGAGCAGTACTTC	CASRGLVFGEQYF
.	TRBV18	TRBJ1-5	.	14	TGTGCCAGCTCACCAATGGGGAGGGAGCAGCCCCAGCATTTT	CASSPMGREQPQHF
.	TRBV4-2	TRBJ1-2	.	14	TGTGCCAGCAGCCGTTTTGACAGACCCTATGGCTACACCTTC	CASSRFDRPYGYTF